The rows below give T cell receptor beta chains drawn from one sample of a study of T cell changes during pregnancy in multiple sclerosis. Sequencing was performed with immunoSEQ multiplex PCR; in TCRdb, only in-frame clones are kept and a portion is missing. The sample lists 65,000 to 90,000 clones; roughly nine tenths were seen once. Sequencing used peripheral blood, obtained in the first trimester of pregnancy. Receptors originate from a female donor with multiple sclerosis, enrolled in a pregnancy study. The conserved cysteine and the conserved F or W are not part of the CDR3 here. Each record gives: D gene, J gene, V gene, CDR3 protein. D genes are given only for firm matches.

TRBD2 TRBJ2-7 TRBV7-9 ASSGPGLAGAEQY
TRBD1 TRBJ1-1 TRBV6-5 ASSYRTGVRSEAF
NA TRBJ1-2 TRBV25-1 ASSPPGQNYGYT
TRBD2 TRBJ2-1 TRBV5-4 ASSSGTSGNEQF
TRBD2 TRBJ2-5 TRBV7-9 ASSPRASGTTRQETQY
NA TRBJ2-5 TRBV5-4 ASSLEEGSMTQY
TRBD1 TRBJ1-3 TRBV6-1 ASTTGGSGNTIY
TRBD1 TRBJ1-3 TRBV5-1 ASSLGQGGSTIY
NA TRBJ1-5 TRBV21-1 ASSSIPGNSNQPQH
NA TRBJ1-2 TRBV10-3 AISESPDLQGFGNYGYT
TRBD1 TRBJ2-5 TRBV28 ASRTGLETQY
NA TRBJ1-6 TRBV2 ATQRGSPLH
TRBD1 TRBJ2-2 TRBV10-1 ASMVPGQWTNTGELF
NA TRBJ2-7 TRBV18 ASSQGDYEQY
NA NA TRBV27 ASSRDGSYEQY
TRBD1 TRBJ1-5 TRBV19 ASSEDRVAQPQH
TRBD1 TRBJ2-2 TRBV4-1 ASSQGGQGNTGELF
TRBD1 TRBJ2-7 TRBV4-1 ASSQEWGQGIYEQY
TRBD1 TRBJ2-1 TRBV29-1 SVEGQGLNEQF
TRBD1 TRBJ2-1 TRBV27 ASSFRDSNSGLNEQF
NA TRBJ2-5 TRBV5-4 ASSQGARGLETQY
NA TRBJ1-3 TRBV2 ASSGGRDSGNTIY
NA TRBJ2-7 TRBV11-3 ASSPPPGTYEQY
NA TRBJ1-2 TRBV15 ATSSTTVKLTNYGYT
NA TRBJ1-6 TRBV11-3 ASSSGVNSPLH
TRBD2 TRBJ2-7 TRBV4-1 ASSLRTSGPYEQY
TRBD1 TRBJ2-7 TRBV10-3 AIGDRSEGQY
NA TRBJ1-5 TRBV27 ASSRGPEGNQPQH
NA TRBJ1-4 TRBV5-6 ASSLAGGPSKLF
TRBD1 TRBJ1-5 TRBV9 ASSVGTGANQPQH
NA TRBJ2-2 TRBV28 ASTVKRFTGELF
TRBD1 TRBJ2-2 TRBV5-1 ASRPFYRGRDTGELF
NA TRBJ2-7 TRBV10-3 AAGTSYEQY
NA TRBJ1-3 TRBV6-1 ASSEALGGNTIY
TRBD1 TRBJ1-4 TRBV6-1 ASSETGTGSEKLF
NA TRBJ2-2 TRBV19 ASSIGARTNTGELF
NA TRBJ1-4 TRBV6-5 ASSYRVSEKLF
NA TRBJ2-5 TRBV5-1 ASRGAQEFKETQY
NA TRBJ2-1 TRBV5-4 ASRGARHNEQF
NA TRBJ1-1 TRBV4-3 ASSQVRGYTEAF
NA TRBJ2-7 TRBV18 ASSPGSSYEQY
TRBD1 TRBJ1-2 TRBV15 ATSSQRTGGYT
TRBD2 TRBJ2-2 TRBV19 ASIQRGGLAPF
NA TRBJ2-2 TRBV7-9 ASSLTLGNTGELF
NA TRBJ1-4 TRBV6-6 ASSYIADEKLF
TRBD2 TRBJ2-7 TRBV7-9 ASSLQGVTAGGNPYEQY
NA TRBJ1-3 TRBV5-5 ASSLAGTGNTIY
NA TRBJ1-6 TRBV7-2 ASSPWEGSNSPLH
NA TRBJ2-1 TRBV10-2 ASNTHLGPSSYNEQF
NA TRBJ2-2 TRBV6-5 ASSYSRTRGTGELF
TRBD1 TRBJ1-6 TRBV6-4 ASSDSTTGGSPLH
TRBD1 TRBJ1-6 TRBV2 AKSPQGSNSPLH
NA TRBJ1-1 TRBV30 AWRRKAEAF